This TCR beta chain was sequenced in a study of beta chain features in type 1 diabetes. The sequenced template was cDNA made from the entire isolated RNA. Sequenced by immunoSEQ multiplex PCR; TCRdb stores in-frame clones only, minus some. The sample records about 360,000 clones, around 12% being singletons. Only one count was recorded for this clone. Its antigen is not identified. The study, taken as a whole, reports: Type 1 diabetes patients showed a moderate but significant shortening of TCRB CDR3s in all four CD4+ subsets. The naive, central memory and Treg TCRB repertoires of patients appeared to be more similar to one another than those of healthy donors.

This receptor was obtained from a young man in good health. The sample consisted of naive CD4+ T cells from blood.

CDR3 in DNA: TGTGCCAGCAGTTTGGCTTCCGGGACTAGCGGGGGGAATGAGCAGTTCTTC. Its translation: CASSLASGTSGGNEQFF. The chain couples TRBV27 to TRBJ2-1; 15 bases match TRBD2. Germline CDR1 and CDR2: MNHEY and SMNVEV (reference sequence). The CDR3 runs 17 residues. Trimming took 3 bases from V and 7 from J; bases not matched to a gene: 7.